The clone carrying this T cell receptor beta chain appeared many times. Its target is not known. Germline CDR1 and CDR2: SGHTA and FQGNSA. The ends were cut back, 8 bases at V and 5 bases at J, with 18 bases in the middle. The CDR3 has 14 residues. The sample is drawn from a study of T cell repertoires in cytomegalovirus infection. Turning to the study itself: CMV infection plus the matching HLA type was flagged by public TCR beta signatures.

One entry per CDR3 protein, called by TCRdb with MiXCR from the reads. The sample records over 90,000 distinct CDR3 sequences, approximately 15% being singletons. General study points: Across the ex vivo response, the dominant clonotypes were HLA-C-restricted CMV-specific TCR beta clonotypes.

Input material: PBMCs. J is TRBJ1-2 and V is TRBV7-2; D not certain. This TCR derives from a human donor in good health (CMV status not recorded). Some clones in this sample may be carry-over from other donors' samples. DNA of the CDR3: TGTGCCAGCCGTCGCATCGACGGAGCTTATGGCTACACCTTC. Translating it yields CASRRIDGAYGYTF.